These T cell receptor beta chains were read from a single sample in a study of vaccination and CD4 T cells after COVID-19. TCRdb reprocessed the PCR reads via MiXCR and lists one record per CDR3 protein. Counted here are 15,000 to 20,000 distinct CDR3 sequences, nearly 55% occurring once; the ten biggest clones make up less than 20%. The antigens for these receptors are not known. The specimen comprised CD4+ T cells from blood, cultured in vitro, sampled before SARS-CoV-2 vaccination. The origin of the receptors is a human donor who had recovered from COVID-19. The CDR3 runs from the conserved cysteine through the conserved F or W. D genes are given only for firm matches. Size is omitted from some rows. Given values are once, few, many or a class for expanded clones.

TRBJ2-7 | NA | TRBV27 | TRBD1 | CASSPDRDEQYF | TGTGCCAGCAGCCCGGACAGGGACGAGCAGTACTTC
TRBJ2-7 | NA | TRBV7-9 | NA | CASSLLGQSYEQYF | TGTGCCAGCAGCTTGCTAGGACAGTCCTACGAGCAGTACTTC
TRBJ2-2 | NA | TRBV6-1 | TRBD2 | CASIGLPRGLAGLTGELFF | TGTGCCAGCATCGGTCTACCAAGGGGACTAGCGGGTCTCACCGGGGAGCTGTTTTTT
TRBJ1-6 | NA | TRBV28 | TRBD1 | CASSSDTQGWVSPLHF | TGTGCCAGCAGTTCCGATACACAGGGGTGGGTTTCACCCCTCCACTTT
TRBJ2-7 | NA | TRBV6-5 | TRBD2 | CASSYSGSGSYEQYF | TGTGCCAGCAGTTACTCGGGTAGCGGGAGTTACGAGCAGTACTTC
TRBJ2-2 | once | TRBV20-1 | NA | CSVSPGQNTGELFF | TGCAGTGTCAGCCCGGGTCAGAACACCGGGGAGCTGTTTTTT
TRBJ2-1 | few | TRBV15 | NA | CATSTRSSYNEQFF | TGTGCCACCAGTACGAGGAGCTCCTACAATGAGCAGTTCTTC
TRBJ2-7 | NA | TRBV19 | NA | CASSISGTYEQYF | TGTGCCAGTAGTATATCTGGGACTTACGAGCAGTACTTC
TRBJ2-3 | NA | TRBV18 | NA | CASSGRISTDTQYF | TGTGCCAGCTCAGGGAGGATAAGCACAGATACGCAGTATTTT
TRBJ2-7 | NA | TRBV10-1 | TRBD2 | CASSETDSGSSPHGEQYF | TGCGCCAGCAGTGAAACAGATAGCGGGAGTTCTCCGCATGGCGAGCAGTACTTC
TRBJ1-2 | NA | TRBV15 | TRBD1 | CATSRAETGVEGYTF | TGTGCCACCAGCAGAGCCGAAACAGGGGTTGAGGGCTACACCTTC
TRBJ1-2 | few | TRBV24-1 | NA | CATSDLTEPQEGYTF | TGTGCCACCAGTGATTTGACAGAGCCTCAGGAGGGCTACACCTTC
TRBJ1-3 | medium-sized | TRBV6-1 | NA | CASSEGRNALGNTIYF | TGTGCCAGCAGTGAAGGGCGGAATGCTCTGGGAAACACCATATATTTT
TRBJ2-2 | NA | TRBV19 | TRBD1 | CASSQGASNTGELFF | TGTGCCAGTAGTCAGGGGGCCTCGAACACCGGGGAGCTGTTTTTT
TRBJ2-1 | few | TRBV20-1 | NA | CSARNYNEQFF | TGCAGTGCTAGAAACTACAATGAGCAGTTCTTC
TRBJ1-2 | NA | TRBV6-1 | TRBD1 | CASSPTGKNGYTF | TGTGCCAGCAGCCCGACAGGGAAGAATGGCTACACCTTC
TRBJ1-1 | NA | TRBV7-6 | NA | CASSSQAGVNTEAFF | TGTGCCAGCAGCTCTCAGGCAGGGGTCAACACTGAAGCTTTCTTT
TRBJ2-7 | NA | TRBV5-6 | TRBD2 | CASRGLAGGYEQYF | TGTGCCAGCAGGGGACTAGCGGGAGGTTACGAGCAGTACTTC
TRBJ2-3 | few | TRBV6-5 | NA | CASSSGQWRTHTQYF | TGTGCCAGCAGTTCTGGACAGTGGAGAACACATACGCAGTATTTT
TRBJ2-7 | NA | TRBV24-1 | TRBD2 | CATSMAGGPNEQYF | TGTGCCACCAGTATGGCGGGAGGGCCGAACGAGCAGTACTTC
TRBJ2-3 | NA | TRBV9 | TRBD2 | CASSVRASGITDTQYF | TGTGCCAGCAGCGTTCGAGCTAGCGGGATTACAGATACGCAGTATTTT
TRBJ2-7 | few | TRBV2 | NA | CASRMTYEQYF | TGTGCCAGCAGGATGACCTACGAGCAGTACTTC
TRBJ1-1 | NA | TRBV5-1 | NA | CASSLDGRQGAEAFF | TGCGCCAGCAGCTTGGATGGCAGGCAAGGGGCTGAAGCTTTCTTT
TRBJ1-1 | NA | TRBV20-1 | TRBD1 | CSARGGSGGLKAFF | TGCAGTGCTAGAGGGGGATCAGGGGGGCTGAAGGCTTTCTTT
TRBJ2-5 | NA | TRBV28 | NA | CASSPSQETQYF | TGTGCCAGCAGCCCTAGCCAAGAGACCCAGTACTTC
TRBJ2-5 | NA | TRBV7-9 | TRBD2 | CASSLVLTSGNQETQYF | TGTGCCAGCAGCTTAGTTCTGACTAGCGGAAACCAAGAGACCCAGTACTTC
TRBJ2-3 | NA | TRBV28 | TRBD2 | CASSSHRGLAGSTDTQYF | TGTGCCAGCAGTTCACACAGGGGACTAGCGGGAAGCACAGATACGCAGTATTTT
TRBJ1-5 | few | TRBV6-1 | NA | CASWQLISNQPQHF | TGTGCCAGCTGGCAGCTAATTAGCAATCAGCCCCAGCATTTT
TRBJ2-5 | few | TRBV4-1 | TRBD2 | CASSQAGLAGREETQYF | TGCGCCAGCAGCCAAGCTGGACTAGCGGGACGGGAGGAGACCCAGTACTTC
TRBJ1-1 | NA | TRBV28 | NA | CASGRFGGAPANTEAFF | TGTGCCAGCGGTAGATTTGGGGGGGCGCCGGCGAACACTGAAGCTTTCTTT
TRBJ1-4 | NA | TRBV7-2 | TRBD1 | CASSAGGTGGGKLFF | TGTGCCAGCAGCGCAGGCGGGACAGGGGGCGGGAAACTGTTTTTT
TRBJ1-1 | NA | TRBV5-1 | NA | CASSLAGVDGTEAFF | TGCGCCAGCAGCTTGGCGGGGGTCGACGGCACTGAAGCTTTCTTT
TRBJ2-3 | few | TRBV6-5 | TRBD2 | CASSYGSGTDTQYF | TGTGCCAGCAGTTACGGTAGCGGGACAGATACGCAGTATTTT
TRBJ1-1 | NA | TRBV5-1 | NA | CASSLTGASTEAFF | TGCGCCAGCAGTCTTACGGGGGCGAGCACTGAAGCTTTCTTT
TRBJ2-2 | NA | TRBV7-9 | TRBD2 | CASRPGLAGGGTGELFF | TGTGCCAGCAGACCGGGACTAGCGGGAGGCGGCACCGGGGAGCTGTTTTTT
TRBJ1-2 | NA | TRBV19 | TRBD1 | CASSKERTGDYGYTF | TGTGCCAGTAGTAAGGAGCGCACAGGGGACTATGGCTACACCTTC
TRBJ2-7 | NA | TRBV19 | TRBD1 | CASSMTGDEQYF | TGTGCCAGTAGTATGACAGGGGACGAGCAGTACTTC
TRBJ2-3 | few | TRBV19 | TRBD2 | CASSISGRQDTQYF | TGTGCCAGTAGTATAAGCGGGAGACAAGATACGCAGTATTTT
TRBJ2-1 | once | TRBV30 | TRBD2 | CAWSPRSSGRGNEQFF | TGTGCCTGGAGTCCCCGCTCTAGCGGGAGGGGTAATGAGCAGTTCTTC
TRBJ2-7 | NA | TRBV20-1 | TRBD2 | CSARGAFRASGRDDEQYF | TGCAGTGCTAGAGGAGCGTTTCGGGCTAGCGGGAGAGACGACGAGCAGTACTTC
TRBJ2-5 | NA | TRBV19 | NA | CASSDQGLETQYF | TGTGCCAGTAGTGATCAGGGTCTCGAGACCCAGTACTTC
TRBJ2-2 | few | TRBV7-2 | NA | CASLRTANTGELFF | TGTGCCAGCTTACGGACGGCGAACACCGGGGAGCTGTTTTTT